These T cell receptor beta chains were read from a single sample in a study of cytomegalovirus exposure and HLA in healthy donors. Libraries were prepared by immunoSEQ multiplex PCR; TCRdb keeps only in-frame clonotypes and omits some of them. This table has around 130,000 clones, around 76% appearing once. The source material was PBMCs. The receptor source for this set is a woman between 50 and 59 years old in good health and CMV-seronegative. Each CDR3 is given with its conserved first and last residue.

>TRBV25-1
CASRDRQGLGTEAFF
>TRBV14
CASSQDPTGTTEAFF
>TRBV27
CASSSDRRNEKLFF
>TRBV30
CAWTGTSGKGETQYF
>TRBV5-5
CASSLGRFTDTQYF
>TRBV5-5
CASSAGIEAFF
>TRBV11-3
CASSSGLAGGPSGELFF
>TRBV4-2
CASSQDRGEYGYTF
>TRBV11-1
CASSFPSPPSGRRSGELFF
>TRBV7-2
CASSLNRGVNQPQHF
>TRBV19
CASSHTSGRVGTGELFF
>TRBV5-4
CASSSGRDRDRNEKLFF
>TRBV30
CAWSSEGTQYF
>TRBV12-5
CASGFGLARDEQFF
>TRBV6-5
CASSYGQGGGYTF
>TRBV7-3
CASSFGGVSSYNEQFF
>TRBV19
CASNLGRGNTEAFF
>TRBV2
CASSETASGQETQYF
>TRBV7-9
CASSSTGDSNQPQHF
>TRBV29-1
CSVRVKFNEQFF
>TRBV30
CAWSVRGNTEAFF
>TRBV27
CASSPGGRNYGYTF
>TRBV6-1
CASSEFGGGVTEAFF
>TRBV28
CASSLVSGGYTF
>TRBV5-1
CASSLDGQPQHF
>TRBV5-1
CASSLDRGSNQPQHF
>TRBV7-8
CASSSVRGYNEQFF
>TRBV2
CASTPDRYNEQFF
>TRBV7-9
CASSLGTGVIEAFF
>TRBV4-3
CASSREWVTDSEAFF
>TRBV29-1
CSVEAPRWTGGGYGNQPQHF
>TRBV29-1
CSVEGGRDRASGNTIYF
>TRBV10-3
CAISVGTGTYEQYF
>TRBV5-4
CASSLASGGRDIQYF
>TRBV4-3
CASSQDRLYEQYF
>TRBV15
CATSPGGLRGYTF